The rows below give T cell receptor beta chains drawn from one sample of a study of shared clonotypes between healthy human individuals. Using immunoSEQ multiplex PCR, the repertoire was profiled, and TCRdb retains in-frame clones only, with some absent. The sample lists approximately 1,000,000 clones, around 77% occurring once. The specimen was memory CD4+ T cells from PBMCs. The origin of the receptors is a man younger than 35 in good health. Some clones in this sample may be carry-over from other donors' samples. Each CDR3 is given with its conserved first and last residue. Fields, in order: J gene, clone size, D gene, V gene, CDR3 protein, CDR3 DNA. D genes are given only for firm matches. Where a row states a size, it is once, few, many or the class of an expanded clone; other rows omit it.

J gene: TRBJ2-1; clone size: .; D gene: TRBD2; V gene: TRBV7-2; CDR3 protein: CASSLLGGTYNEQFF; CDR3 DNA: TGTGCCAGCAGCTTACTGGGGGGGACCTACAATGAGCAGTTCTTC
J gene: TRBJ1-1; clone size: .; D gene: .; V gene: TRBV7-9; CDR3 protein: CASSPGNPEAFF; CDR3 DNA: TGTGCCAGCAGCCCTGGGAACCCTGAAGCTTTCTTT
J gene: TRBJ2-3; clone size: .; D gene: .; V gene: TRBV10-2; CDR3 protein: CASSLDTGTDTQYF; CDR3 DNA: TGCGCCAGTTCTCTGGACACGGGTACAGATACGCAGTATTTT
J gene: TRBJ2-7; clone size: .; D gene: .; V gene: TRBV6-6; CDR3 protein: CASSYGTSGYEQYF; CDR3 DNA: TGTGCCAGCAGTTACGGAACCTCAGGGTACGAGCAGTACTTC
J gene: TRBJ1-1; clone size: once; D gene: .; V gene: TRBV7-3; CDR3 protein: CASSLNPGPNTEAFF; CDR3 DNA: TGTGCCAGCAGCTTAAATCCGGGTCCGAACACTGAAGCTTTCTTT
J gene: TRBJ2-7; clone size: .; D gene: TRBD1; V gene: TRBV11-2; CDR3 protein: CASSSGQGVYEQYF; CDR3 DNA: TGTGCCAGCAGCTCCGGACAGGGCGTCTACGAGCAGTACTTC
J gene: TRBJ2-5; clone size: once; D gene: .; V gene: TRBV18; CDR3 protein: CASSLAGGEETQYF; CDR3 DNA: TGTGCCAGCTCATTGGCCGGGGGAGAAGAGACCCAGTACTTC
J gene: TRBJ2-1; clone size: .; D gene: TRBD2; V gene: TRBV7-3; CDR3 protein: CASSLIGGRAHNEQFF; CDR3 DNA: TGTGCCAGCAGCTTAATTGGCGGGAGGGCCCACAATGAGCAGTTCTTC
J gene: TRBJ1-2; clone size: .; D gene: .; V gene: TRBV28; CDR3 protein: CASSLGPAIYGYTF; CDR3 DNA: TGTGCCAGCAGTTTAGGGCCAGCTATCTATGGCTACACCTTC
J gene: TRBJ2-3; clone size: .; D gene: .; V gene: TRBV25-1; CDR3 protein: CASSESVTTDTQYF; CDR3 DNA: TGTGCCAGCAGTGAATCCGTCACCACAGATACGCAGTATTTT
J gene: TRBJ1-2; clone size: few; D gene: .; V gene: TRBV6-1; CDR3 protein: CASMRADSQRHGYTF; CDR3 DNA: TGTGCCAGCATGAGAGCGGACAGCCAACGCCATGGCTACACCTTC
J gene: TRBJ1-1; clone size: .; D gene: TRBD1; V gene: TRBV30; CDR3 protein: CAWSQDRGTEAFF; CDR3 DNA: TGTGCCTGGAGTCAGGACAGGGGGACTGAAGCTTTCTTT
J gene: TRBJ2-7; clone size: .; D gene: .; V gene: TRBV28; CDR3 protein: CASSFSGGQSYEQYF; CDR3 DNA: TGTGCCAGCAGTTTTTCCGGGGGCCAGTCCTACGAGCAGTACTTC
J gene: TRBJ1-1; clone size: .; D gene: .; V gene: TRBV19; CDR3 protein: CASSKARGTLNTEAFF; CDR3 DNA: TGTGCCAGTAGTAAGGCCAGGGGAACCTTGAACACTGAAGCTTTCTTT
J gene: TRBJ2-1; clone size: .; D gene: .; V gene: TRBV5-1; CDR3 protein: CASSTPNLYNEQFF; CDR3 DNA: TGCGCCAGCAGCACCCCAAACCTTTACAATGAGCAGTTCTTC